The T cell receptor (beta chain) described here comes from a study of blood T cells in healthy people across ages. Study-wide findings and caveats: The fall in TCR beta diversity per million T cells was roughly linear with age.

Sample-barcoded 5' priming and a J-beta primer mix drove a second PCR of roughly 7 to 11 cycles. From each sample, at least 3 million paired-end reads containing CDR3 were obtained. One entry per CDR3 protein results from TCRdb running MiXCR on the 5' RACE reads. The sample holds 850,000 to 1,100,000 distinct CDR3 sequences, 35% to 40% seen once. CDR1 and CDR2 from the germline V gene are DFQATT and SNEGSKA (reference sequence). V shed 0 bases and J shed 1 base, with 18 bases lying between them. This CDR3 spans 17 amino acids. Every donor provided around 9.5 milliliters of peripheral blood. This clonotype has just a few counts. The antigen is not known.

The sample taken for sequencing was blood. The gene calls are TRBV20-1 and TRBJ1-1; the D gene is possibly TRBD1 (5 bases). This TCR derives from a man between 18 and 29 years old in good health. CDR3 sequence reads: CSARDSGVQASNTEAFF. The CDR3 nucleotides are TGCAGTGCTAGAGATTCGGGGGTCCAAGCCTCGAACACTGAAGCTTTCTTT.